The 30 T cell receptor beta chains below were found in one sample sequenced in a study of cytomegalovirus exposure and HLA in healthy donors (dated by TCRdb to the late 2010s). Library method: the immunoSEQ multiplex PCR assay. A mixture of 60 forward primers for TCR Vbeta segments and 13 reverse primers for TCR Jbeta segments was used in the multiplex PCR. This immuneACCESS table, as held by TCRdb, lists in-frame sequences with V and J called but not all clones. Of the missing ones, under half trace to an unresolved V gene in checked studies; the others have no known cause. The sample profile shows about 160,000 clones; roughly 80% of them were found once. Roughly 4.2% of the sample is taken by the ten largest. The sample comprised PBMCs. These receptors were obtained from a man aged 35 to 55 in good health and CMV-seronegative.

The V gene is TRBV27, the J gene TRBJ2-7, with D possibly TRBD1 on 6 matching bases. The V gene lost 3 bases and the J gene lost 1 base, with 7 bases spanning the gap. Germline lookup yields CDR1 MNHEY and CDR2 SMNVEV (reference sequence). The CDR3 contains 13 residues. CDR3 coding DNA: TGTGCCAGCAGTTTCACAGGGTCCTACGAGCAGTACTTC. Protein sequence: CASSFTGSYEQYF.

This chain uses TRBV6-1 with TRBJ1-5, with 7 nucleotides matching TRBD1. Germline V lookup: CDR1 MNHNS, CDR2 SASEGT. V lost 8 bases and J lost 0; bases outside the gene matches: 7. This CDR3 has 15 amino acids. CDR3 bases: TGTGCCAGCGGGGACAGCCCCGATAGCAATCAGCCCCAGCATTTT. Its translation is CASGDSPDSNQPQHF.

The rearrangement uses TRBV6-1 and TRBJ2-7; 10 nucleotides match TRBD1. V lost 11 bases to trimming and J lost 6 bases; unmatched junction nucleotides: 10. CDR1 and CDR2 from the germline V gene are MNHNS and SASEGT. The CDR3 sequence is 13 residues long. The CDR3 bases are TGTGCCTGCACCGCGGGACAGGGGTTCGAGCAGTACTTC. Encoded protein: CACTAGQGFEQYF.

This rearrangement joins TRBV4-3 to TRBJ2-1; TRBD1 is a possible D gene (5 bases). The germline V and J ends were trimmed by 0 bases and 0 bases, with 9 bases remaining between them. This CDR3 spans 16 amino acids. CDR1 and CDR2 (germline): LGHNA, YSLEER. As DNA, the CDR3 is TGCGCCAGCAGCCAAGAGGCTACAGGCTCCTACAATGAGCAGTTCTTC. Its translation is CASSQEATGSYNEQFF.

This clone came up a few times. One end of the junction does not line up with germline, which may come from a read error. This chain links TRBV7-2 with TRBJ2-4, with TRBD2 matching over 10 bases. CDR3 length: 15 residues. CDR1 is SGHTA, CDR2 FQGNSA, per germline. For the CDR3, the DNA is TGTGCCAGCAGCGTAGCGGGGGGAGCCAAAAACATTCAGTACTTC. It specifies CASSVAGGAKNIQYF.

This chain connects TRBV7-9 to TRBJ2-1; 8 nucleotides line up with TRBD2. The CDR3 totals 18 residues. Germline CDR1 SEHNR, CDR2 FQNEAQ (reference sequence). V lost 4 bases and J lost 5; bases outside the gene matches: 16. CDR3 coding DNA: TGTGCCAGCAGCTCGAGCCTGGCTGGGACTAGTTTCCACAATGAGCAGTTCTTC. As protein: CASSSSLAGTSFHNEQFF.

V is TRBV10-3 and J is TRBJ2-2; TRBD2 aligns across 13 bases. V was clipped by 6 bases and J by 1 base; unmatched bases: 8. This CDR3 has 18 amino acids. CDR1 is ENHRY, CDR2 SYGVKD, per germline. Written as DNA, the CDR3 is TGTGCCATCAGCTCCGGGACTAGCGGGACCCTGAACACCGGGGAGCTGTTTTTT. Amino acids: CAISSGTSGTLNTGELFF.

The rearrangement uses TRBV11-2 and TRBJ2-7; 9 nucleotides match TRBD2. The length of the CDR3 is 14 residues. With V trimmed by 3 bases and J by 4 bases, 4 bases remained unmatched. From germline, CDR1 is SGHAT and CDR2 FQNNGV. The CDR3: CASSLGLARYEQYF. Here the CDR3 DNA reads TGTGCCAGCAGCTTGGGACTAGCTAGGTACGAGCAGTACTTC. Full variable domain (outside the CDR3, taken from reference TRBV11-2 and TRBJ2-7): EAGVAQSPRYKIIEKRQSVAFWCNPISGHATLYWYQQILGQGPKLLIQFQNNGVVDDSQLPKDRFSAERLKGVDSTLKIQPAKLEDSAVYLCASSLGLARYEQYFGPGTRLTVT.

The chain couples TRBV5-8 to TRBJ2-2; D may be TRBD2 (6 bases). V dropped 8 bases and J dropped 4 bases, with 15 bases sitting between them. The CDR3 consists of 14 residues. Germline loops: CDR1 SGHTS, CDR2 YDEGEE. Here the CDR3 reads CAREDVGGTGELFF. The CDR3 nucleotides are TGTGCCAGAGAGGATGTGGGAGGCACCGGGGAGCTGTTTTTT. Looking up the rest from reference TRBV5-8 and TRBJ2-2 gives the full variable domain: EAGVTQSPTHLIKTRGQQATLRCSPISGHTSVYWYQQALGLGLQFLLWYDEGEERNRGNFPPRFSGRQFPNYSSELNVNALELEDSALYLCAREDVGGTGELFFGEGSRLTVL.

This sequence joins TRBV4-1 and TRBJ1-5, with unresolved D. CDR1 and CDR2 from the germline V gene are MGHRA and YSYEKL. Trimming stripped 1 base from V and 5 bases from J, with 9 bases between. The CDR3 runs to 14 residues. The CDR3 spells CASSQGEGYQPQHF. The CDR3 nucleotides read TGCGCCAGCAGCCAAGGGGAGGGTTATCAGCCCCAGCATTTT.

V is TRBV6-5 and J is TRBJ1-6; D is undetermined. V lost 10 bases to trimming and J lost 6 bases, with 10 bases between them. The CDR3 extends over 12 amino acids. Germline CDR1 is MNHEY and CDR2 is SVGAGI. CDR3 DNA: TGTGCCACGATAATCGGTAATTCACCCCTCCACTTT. The encoded protein is CATIIGNSPLHF.

The V gene is TRBV18, the J gene TRBJ1-5, with D tentatively TRBD1 (6 bases). Germline V gene lookup returns CDR1 KGHSH and CDR2 LQKENI. Trimming removed 2 bases at V and 4 bases at J, with 12 bases between. This CDR3 has 15 residues. The CDR3 loop is CASSPGWGRNQPQHF. The CDR3 DNA reads as TGTGCCAGCTCACCAGGCTGGGGGCGAAATCAGCCCCAGCATTTT.

This clone was recorded only once. The chain uses TRBV7-9 and TRBJ2-3; 7 bases are shared with TRBD2. The CDR3 consists of 16 residues. V was pared by 1 base and J by 0 bases, with 4 bases of the junction left unmatched. Germline V gene data show CDR1 as SEHNR and CDR2 as FQNEAQ (reference sequence). The CDR3 DNA reads as TGTGCCAGCAGCTTAGTACCTAGCGGAAGCACAGATACGCAGTATTTT. This sequence encodes CASSLVPSGSTDTQYF.

The chain joins TRBV28 to TRBJ2-2; 7 bases are a match to TRBD1. With 5 bases clipped from V and 7 bases from J, the junction kept 4 bases outside the gene matches. The germline V gene encodes CDR1 MDHEN and CDR2 SYDVKM. The CDR3 length is 13 residues. CDR3 coding DNA: TGTGCCAGCAGTAGACAGGGAATCGGGGAGCTGTTTTTT. Residues: CASSRQGIGELFF.

The chain has TRBV20-1 and TRBJ2-1; D remains unclear. CDR1 is DFQATT and CDR2 is SNEGSKA in the germline V gene (reference sequence). The V and J ends lost 2 bases and 10 bases respectively, with 9 bases between them. This CDR3 contains 11 residues. CDR3 sequence reads: CSARSVVEQFF. The CDR3 DNA reads as TGCAGTGCTAGATCCGTTGTGGAGCAGTTCTTC.

The genes are TRBV29-1 and TRBJ1-2, with D possibly matching TRBD1 (6 bases). Germline assignment: CDR1 SQVTM and CDR2 ANQGSEA. The V end was cut by 6 bases, the J end by 4 bases, with 18 bases between. This CDR3 has 14 residues. The DNA for the CDR3 is TGCAGCGTCACAGAACAGGGCCTTGCCTATGGCTACACCTTC. Its translation is CSVTEQGLAYGYTF.

The chain has TRBV27 and TRBJ1-5; 7 nucleotides line up with TRBD1. The germline V gene has CDR1 MNHEY and CDR2 SMNVEV (reference sequence). CDR3 length equals 15 residues. V shed 6 bases and J 6 bases; nucleotides not matched to a gene: 11. The CDR3 nucleotides are TGTGCCAGCAGGCGAGCAACAGGGGCGGGTCAGCCCCAGCATTTT. The encoded protein is CASRRATGAGQPQHF.

This chain links TRBV13 with TRBJ1-2; tentatively, D is TRBD1 (5 bases). CDR1 and CDR2 (germline): PRHDT, FYEKMQ (reference sequence). V was shortened by 8 bases and J by 8 bases, with 24 bases between the two germline ends. This CDR3 contains 15 residues. CDR3: CASFRRGGRVNGYTF. CDR3 nucleotide sequence: TGTGCCAGCTTTCGGCGGGGCGGGCGGGTTAACGGCTACACCTTC.

This chain joins TRBV6-5 and TRBJ2-5; D unclear. Germline CDR1 reads MNHEY; CDR2 reads SVGAGI. The CDR3 runs 14 residues. V was shortened by 0 bases and J by 3 bases, with 8 bases between the two germline ends. The CDR3 sequence: CASSYSFRKETQYF. The DNA of the CDR3 is TGTGCCAGCAGTTACTCCTTCAGAAAAGAGACCCAGTACTTC.

J is TRBJ2-7 and V is TRBV10-2; 8 bases line up with TRBD1. The germline CDR1 and CDR2 sequences are WSHSY and SAAADI. CDR3 size: 15 residues. J was trimmed by 1 base and V by 3 bases; bases with no gene match: 5. CDR3 bases: TGCGCCAGCAGTGACCAGGGGGCTACATCCTACGAGCAGTACTTC. Protein: CASSDQGATSYEQYF.

The chain couples TRBV7-9 to TRBJ1-5; a weak D match, TRBD1 (5 bases). The CDR3 runs 14 residues. CDR1 is SEHNR and CDR2 is FQNEAQ in the germline V gene (reference sequence). Trimming shortened V by 5 bases and J by 3 bases, and 11 bases separated the two germline ends. The CDR3 is CASSLGTFNQPQHF. CDR3 nucleotide sequence: TGTGCCAGCAGCCTCGGGACTTTCAATCAGCCCCAGCATTTT.

The chain employs TRBV6-5 and TRBJ1-1; D perhaps matches TRBD1 (5 bases). CDR1 MNHEY and CDR2 SVGAGI come from the germline V gene. The CDR3 consists of 13 residues. V was trimmed by 5 bases and J by 7 bases, leaving 14 bases between them. The CDR3 spells CASSEGELGEAFF. The CDR3 DNA reads as TGTGCCAGCAGTGAAGGGGAATTGGGTGAAGCTTTCTTT.

The rearrangement links TRBV19 to TRBJ2-4, with D tentatively TRBD2 (6 bases). V was trimmed by 8 bases and J by 8 bases, leaving 25 bases between them. Germline CDR1 and CDR2: LNHDA and SQIVND (reference sequence). CDR3 length: 16 residues. CDR3 loop: CASRNHGGETTYIQYF. CDR3 coding DNA: TGTGCCAGTCGGAACCACGGGGGAGAGACAACATACATTCAGTACTTC.

The rearrangement uses TRBV6-6 and TRBJ1-5; 9 bases are a match to TRBD1. The germline V gene encodes CDR1 MNHNY and CDR2 SVGAGI (reference sequence). This CDR3 spans 16 amino acids. V shed 7 bases, J shed 3 bases, and the junction held 10 bases outside the gene matches. DNA for the CDR3: TGTGCCAGCACCAACACCCGGGACAGGGACAATCAGCCCCAGCATTTT. Translating gives CASTNTRDRDNQPQHF.

The J gene is TRBJ2-7, the V gene TRBV4-2; 11 nucleotides agree with TRBD1. The CDR3 sequence is 16 residues long. With V trimmed by 1 base and J by 6 bases, 8 bases remained unmatched. Germline V CDR1 and CDR2: LGHNA, YNFKEQ. CDR3 in DNA: TGTGCCAGCAGCCAAGCGGGGGACAGGGGGATAGGCGAGCAGTACTTC. As protein: CASSQAGDRGIGEQYF.

The chain recombines TRBV28 with TRBJ1-6; maybe TRBD1 (5 bases). CDR1 is MDHEN and CDR2 is SYDVKM in the germline V gene. Trimming took 4 bases from V and 6 from J, leaving 10 bases between them. The CDR3 is 14 residues long. CDR3 sequence (DNA): TGTGCCAGCAGTTCAGGGTTGCGTAATTCACCCCTCCACTTT. Residues: CASSSGLRNSPLHF.

The chain combines TRBV9 with TRBJ2-7, with D perhaps TRBD2 (5 bases). Looked up from germline, CDR1 is SGDLS and CDR2 is YYNGEE. V was cut by 1 base and J by 5 bases, with 19 bases left in between. This CDR3 is built from 16 residues. CDR3 nucleotide sequence: TGTGCCAGCAGCGTACAGCCCGCGGACTCGCTCCACGAGCAGTACTTC. Protein: CASSVQPADSLHEQYF. The full variable domain, its missing parts supplied by reference TRBV9 and TRBJ2-7, is DSGVTQTPKHLITATGQRVTLRCSPRSGDLSVYWYQQSLDQGLQFLIQYYNGEERAKGNILERFSAQQFPDLHSELNLSSLELGDSALYFCASSVQPADSLHEQYFGPGTRLTVT.

Details on this clone: The sample holds other DNA sequences that translate to the same CDR3. V usage is TRBV9 and J usage is TRBJ2-2; TRBD2 is a possible D gene (5 bases). The V end lost 0 bases, the J end lost 9 bases, and 12 bases lay between the germline ends. The CDR3 has 14 amino acids. CDR1 is SGDLS and CDR2 is YYNGEE in the germline V gene. The CDR3 DNA follows: TGTGCCAGCAGCGTAGATCGGGGAGATAGGGAGCTGTTTTTT. As protein: CASSVDRGDRELFF.

The chain combines TRBV19 with TRBJ1-6, with D unresolved. Trimming pared 8 bases from V and 8 bases from J, leaving 13 bases between. The CDR3 has 13 amino acids. Germline V gene sequence: CDR1 LNHDA, CDR2 SQIVND (reference sequence). The CDR3 bases are TGTGCCAGTCGGGAGATGGAAGATTCACCCCTCCACTTT. The encoded protein is CASREMEDSPLHF.

The V call is TRBV5-5, the J call TRBJ1-3; D gene unclear. Per the germline V gene, CDR1 is SGHKS and CDR2 is YYEKEE (reference sequence). Trimming took 4 bases from V and 0 from J, leaving 14 bases between them. CDR3 length: 16 amino acids. The CDR3 protein is CASSRGGQSSGNTIYF. CDR3 sequence (DNA): TGTGCCAGCAGCAGAGGCGGCCAGTCCTCTGGAAACACCATATATTTT.